The 28 T cell receptor beta chains in this list originate from one sample, sequenced in a study of cytomegalovirus exposure and HLA in healthy donors. It was with 60 Vbeta and 13 Jbeta primers that the PCR ran. Method: immunoSEQ multiplex PCR; TCRdb's copy keeps in-frame clones and lacks some. This sample has roughly 180,000 clones, with about four fifths found just once. The specimen sequenced was PBMCs. These receptors were taken from a woman in her 30s in good health and CMV-seronegative.

This chain uses TRBV6-4 with TRBJ2-1; 9 bases match TRBD2. CDR3 length: 16 residues. The V segment lost 3 bases and the J segment 10 bases; nucleotides outside the gene matches: 13. Germline V gene lookup returns CDR1 MRHNA and CDR2 SNTAGT. The CDR3 DNA reads TGTGCCAGCAGTGAGGTAGCGGGGGCCACAGGGTGGGAGCAGTTCTTC. Its translation is CASSEVAGATGWEQFF.

The rearrangement links TRBV2 to TRBJ2-1, with 12 bases matching TRBD2. CDR1 and CDR2 from the germline V gene are SNHLY and FYNNEI. The CDR3 runs 16 residues. With V trimmed by 8 bases and J by 3 bases, 8 bases remained unmatched. DNA for the CDR3: TGTGCCAGCCTCGATCCTAGCGGGGGGGACTACAATGAGCAGTTCTTC. It encodes CASLDPSGGDYNEQFF.

This clone was counted only a few times. The CDR3 reads CAWSPDRNDSPLHF. DNA for the CDR3: TGTGCCTGGAGTCCGGACAGGAATGACTCACCCCTCCACTTT. The rearrangement joins TRBV30 to TRBJ1-6, with 7 bases matching TRBD1. J lost 10 bases, V lost 2 bases, and 8 bases had no gene match. This CDR3 comprises 14 residues. Germline V lookup: CDR1 GTSNPN, CDR2 SVGIG (reference sequence).

The V and J genes are TRBV9 and TRBJ2-7; 7 bases match TRBD2. Losses at the gene ends were 0 bases for V and 7 bases for J; bases not matched to a gene: 13. This CDR3 has 16 residues. Germline V lookup: CDR1 SGDLS, CDR2 YYNGEE. CDR3 loop: CASSVEPTGGLREQYF. The CDR3 bases are TGTGCCAGCAGCGTAGAGCCAACGGGGGGTCTACGAGAGCAGTACTTC.

This chain links TRBV27 with TRBJ2-1; TRBD2 matches 9 bases. V was pared by 1 base and J by 5 bases, with 3 bases of the junction left unmatched. Germline-derived CDR1 and CDR2 are MNHEY and SMNVEV (reference sequence). The CDR3 contains 15 residues. The CDR3 protein is CASSLWRGGHNEQFF. CDR3 in DNA: TGTGCCAGCAGTTTATGGCGGGGGGGTCACAATGAGCAGTTCTTC.

This clone has just one count. The CDR3 protein is CASSTSGTSGNTIYF. CDR3 nucleotides: TGTGCCAGCAGCACCTCCGGGACATCTGGAAACACCATATATTTT. The V call is TRBV9, the J call TRBJ1-3; maybe TRBD1 (6 bases). The germline V and J ends were trimmed by 4 bases and 1 base, with 12 bases remaining between them. The CDR3 extends over 15 amino acids. The germline CDR1 and CDR2 sequences are SGDLS and YYNGEE.

The V and J genes are TRBV6-1 and TRBJ1-2; 8 nucleotides line up with TRBD1. Trimming removed 7 bases from V and 4 bases from J; junction bases left unmatched: 8. CDR3 size: 14 residues. The V gene's germline CDR1 is MNHNS and CDR2 SASEGT. CDR3 sequence: CASITGQGTYGYTF. CDR3 DNA sequence: TGTGCCAGCATTACCGGACAGGGAACCTATGGCTACACCTTC.

This chain connects TRBV11-2 to TRBJ1-2; D possibly corresponds to TRBD1 (5 bases). The CDR3 runs to 12 residues. Deletions cut 6 bases from V and 3 bases from J, with 8 bases between. Germline assignment: CDR1 SGHAT and CDR2 FQNNGV. CDR3: CASSQQDYGYTF. The CDR3 DNA reads TGTGCCAGCAGTCAACAGGACTATGGCTACACCTTC.

The V gene is TRBV19, the J gene TRBJ1-2; D may be TRBD1 (5 bases). Trimming took off 8 bases at V and 0 bases at J, with 10 bases between the two ends. CDR1 and CDR2 from the germline V gene are LNHDA and SQIVND (reference sequence). CDR3 size: 13 residues. The DNA for the CDR3 is TGTGCCAGTGTCTCGGACACTAACTATGGCTACACCTTC. Its protein product is CASVSDTNYGYTF.

This chain connects TRBV19 to TRBJ2-7; a possible D gene is TRBD1 (6 bases). CDR1 is LNHDA and CDR2 is SQIVND in the germline V gene (reference sequence). The V gene lost 6 bases and the J gene lost 3 bases, with 18 bases spanning the gap. The CDR3 runs to 15 residues. CDR3 sequence: CASRNTGTKNYEQYF. The CDR3 DNA reads TGTGCCAGTAGGAACACCGGGACAAAGAACTACGAGCAGTACTTC.

The chain links TRBV5-5 to TRBJ1-2; D might be TRBD1 (6 bases). From germline, CDR1 is SGHKS and CDR2 YYEKEE (reference sequence). V was pared by 4 bases and J by 3 bases, with 16 bases between. The CDR3 has 15 residues. This CDR3 is CASSLGTSEDYGYTF. The CDR3 DNA follows: TGTGCCAGCAGCCTAGGGACAAGCGAAGACTATGGCTACACCTTC. Full variable domain (outside the CDR3, taken from reference TRBV5-5 and TRBJ1-2): DAGVTQSPTHLIKTRGQQVTLRCSPISGHKSVSWYQQVLGQGPQFIFQYYEKEERGRGNFPDRFSARQFPNYSSELNVNALLLGDSALYLCASSLGTSEDYGYTFGSGTRLTVV.

This chain joins TRBV7-3 and TRBJ2-7; D might be TRBD1 (5 bases). The CDR3 has 15 residues. Germline loops: CDR1 SGHTA, CDR2 FQGTGA. Trimming removed 0 bases from V and 6 bases from J, with 15 bases in between. CDR3 nucleotides: TGTGCCAGCAGCTTAACCGGGCAGGGAATCGTCGAGCAGTACTTC. Amino acid sequence: CASSLTGQGIVEQYF.

This chain links TRBV18 with TRBJ1-2, with no clear D. The germline V and J ends were trimmed by 2 bases and 8 bases, with 15 bases remaining between them. The CDR3 runs 14 residues. Germline CDR1 is KGHSH and CDR2 is LQKENI. CDR3 bases: TGTGCCAGCTCACCATCTTCGGGTTCGGAGGGCTACACCTTC. Protein sequence: CASSPSSGSEGYTF.

The chain recombines TRBV4-2 with TRBJ1-5; 7 bases line up with TRBD1. The CDR3 contains 15 residues. V dropped 0 bases and J dropped 3; count of bases not matched to a gene: 2. Germline V gene data show CDR1 as LGHNA and CDR2 as YNFKEQ. The DNA of the CDR3 is TGTGCCAGCAGCCAAGAGGGACAGAACAATCAGCCCCAGCATTTT. Protein sequence: CASSQEGQNNQPQHF.

The V gene is TRBV6-1, the J gene TRBJ1-5; 8 bases align to TRBD1. Unmatched junction bases numbered 8, after V lost 7 bases and J lost 6 bases. Germline V CDR1 and CDR2: MNHNS, SASEGT. The CDR3 has 14 residues. The CDR3 reads CASNVRGQGQPQHF. DNA of the CDR3: TGTGCCAGCAATGTCAGGGGGCAGGGTCAGCCCCAGCATTTT.

About this clone itself: An end of the junction differs from the germline gene, which may be a read error. V and J are TRBV6-6 and TRBJ1-1, with D tentatively TRBD1 (6 bases). Germline V gene data show CDR1 as MNHNY and CDR2 as SVGAGI (reference sequence). CDR3 length: 16 amino acids. In DNA, the CDR3 is TGTGCCAGCCGTTATATTTACAGGGAAGGGGACACTGAAGCTTTCTTT. Residues: CASRYIYREGDTEAFF.

The chain joins TRBV4-1 to TRBJ1-5; possibly TRBD1 for D (5 bases). The CDR3 is 15 residues long. CDR1 MGHRA and CDR2 YSYEKL come from the germline V gene. Trimming pared 0 bases from V and 6 bases from J, leaving 12 bases between. CDR3 sequence reads: CASSQDRGRSQPQHF. The CDR3, as DNA: TGCGCCAGCAGCCAAGATAGGGGCCGGAGTCAGCCCCAGCATTTT.

This chain links TRBV4-1 with TRBJ2-7; 12 bases fit TRBD2. The length of the CDR3 is 16 residues. The germline V gene encodes CDR1 MGHRA and CDR2 YSYEKL. V was pared by 2 bases and J by 2 bases, with 4 bases of the junction left unmatched. This CDR3 is CASSQIRLAGAYEQYF. The CDR3, as DNA: TGCGCCAGCAGCCAAATTCGACTAGCGGGGGCCTACGAGCAGTACTTC.

The chain combines TRBV7-9 with TRBJ2-1; possible D gene TRBD2, 6 bases. V lost 5 bases and J lost 0, with 17 bases in between. The CDR3 runs 17 residues. Germline V lookup: CDR1 SEHNR, CDR2 FQNEAQ (reference sequence). The CDR3 coding sequence is TGTGCCAGCAGCCTCCATCGGGGTAGCGGCTCCTACAATGAGCAGTTCTTC. Amino acids: CASSLHRGSGSYNEQFF. The complete variable domain, with remaining parts taken from reference TRBV7-9 and TRBJ2-1, reads DTGVSQNPRHKITKRGQNVTFRCDPISEHNRLYWYRQTLGQGPEFLTYFQNEAQLEKSRLLSDRFSAERPKGSFSTLEIQRTEQGDSAMYLCASSLHRGSGSYNEQFFGPGTRLTVL.

This clone was seen more than once but under ten times. The CDR3 sequence: CASSLVGLVSEQFF. The CDR3 region has the DNA TGTGCCAGCAGCTTAGTAGGTCTAGTATCTGAGCAGTTCTTC. The chain couples TRBV11-1 to TRBJ2-1; D uncertain. Trimming stripped 1 base from V and 9 bases from J, with 13 bases between. CDR1 is SGHAT and CDR2 is FQDESV in the germline V gene (reference sequence). The CDR3 has 14 residues. The full variable domain, completed using reference TRBV11-1 and TRBJ2-1, is EAEVAQSPRYKITEKSQAVAFWCDPISGHATLYWYRQILGQGPELLVQFQDESVVDDSQLPKDRFSAERLKGVDSTLKIQPAELGDSAMYLCASSLVGLVSEQFFGPGTRLTVL.

The rearrangement joins TRBV30 to TRBJ2-2; 8 nucleotides align to TRBD1. V dropped 0 bases and J dropped 4; count of bases not matched to a gene: 7. Germline CDR1 is GTSNPN and CDR2 is SVGIG (reference sequence). The CDR3 sequence is 16 residues long. This CDR3 reads CAWSVLGQGITGELFF. CDR3 nucleotides: TGTGCCTGGAGTGTACTAGGACAGGGCATCACCGGGGAGCTGTTTTTT. Filled out from reference TRBV30 and TRBJ2-2, the complete variable domain reads SQTIHQWPATLVQPVGSPLSLECTVEGTSNPNLYWYRQAAGRGLQLLFYSVGIGQISSEVPQNLSASRPQDRQFILSSKKLLLSDSGFYLCAWSVLGQGITGELFFGEGSRLTVL.

The rearrangement links TRBV6-1 to TRBJ1-1, with a possible D match to TRBD1 (6 bases). This CDR3 has 13 residues. The V and J ends lost 6 bases and 3 bases respectively, with 11 bases between them. Germline CDR1 MNHNS, CDR2 SASEGT. The CDR3 coding sequence is TGTGCCAGCAGGATCCGACAGGACACTGAAGCTTTCTTT. It is translated as CASRIRQDTEAFF.

V and J are TRBV27 and TRBJ1-4; weak D call: TRBD1 (5 bases). Trimming removed 5 bases at V and 0 bases at J, with 13 bases between. The CDR3 length is 16 residues. Germline V gene data show CDR1 as MNHEY and CDR2 as SMNVEV (reference sequence). The CDR3 bases are TGTGCCAGCAGTCAGACAGCCCCTGCAACTAATGAAAAACTGTTTTTT. This encodes CASSQTAPATNEKLFF.

The chain joins TRBV2 to TRBJ2-3; 7 nucleotides align to TRBD2. Germline lookup yields CDR1 SNHLY and CDR2 FYNNEI. V was pared by 4 bases and J by 3 bases, with 4 bases of the junction left unmatched. This CDR3 is 14 amino acids long. In nucleotides, the CDR3 is TGTGCCAGCAGTGTGGGAGGGCGGACAGATACGCAGTATTTT. Translating it yields CASSVGGRTDTQYF. Together with reference TRBV2 and TRBJ2-3, the CDR3 gives the full variable domain: EPEVTQTPSHQVTQMGQEVILRCVPISNHLYFYWYRQILGQKVEFLVSFYNNEISEKSEIFDDQFSVERPDGSNFTLKIRSTKLEDSAMYFCASSVGGRTDTQYFGPGTRLTVL.

This clone was seen only once. Other DNA sequences of this sample code for an identical CDR3. The V gene is TRBV5-1, the J gene TRBJ1-1; D is undetermined. The CDR3 loop spans 13 amino acids. CDR1 and CDR2 from the germline V gene are SGHRS and YFSETQ. Trimming took off 0 bases at V and 11 bases at J, with 14 bases between the two ends. CDR3 loop: CASSLVGTGRAFF. The CDR3 nucleotides are TGCGCCAGCAGCTTGGTCGGAACTGGGAGGGCTTTCTTT.

The chain uses TRBV4-1 and TRBJ2-5; D remains ambiguous. This CDR3 contains 14 residues. Trimming shortened V by 2 bases and J by 1 base, and 8 bases separated the two germline ends. The germline V gene has CDR1 MGHRA and CDR2 YSYEKL. The CDR3 DNA sequence: TGCGCCAGCAGCCAAATCCTGGCCCAAGAGACCCAGTACTTC. Its protein is CASSQILAQETQYF.

The chain recombines TRBV27 with TRBJ1-6; 9 nucleotides match TRBD1. This CDR3 contains 18 residues. The J segment lost 8 bases and the V segment lost 3 bases, leaving 14 bases of the junction unmatched. Germline V gene data show CDR1 as MNHEY and CDR2 as SMNVEV (reference sequence). The CDR3: CASSFDMGTGSKDSPLHF. The CDR3 region has the DNA TGTGCCAGCAGTTTCGATATGGGGACAGGGAGTAAGGATTCACCCCTCCACTTT.

This chain connects TRBV7-6 to TRBJ1-5; D possibly corresponds to TRBD1 (6 bases). Per the germline V gene, CDR1 is SGHVS and CDR2 is FNYEAQ. This CDR3 is built from 15 residues. The V gene lost 4 bases and the J gene lost 7 bases, with 17 bases spanning the gap. Written as DNA, the CDR3 is TGTGCCAGCAGCTCCCAGGGGATCCCAGGGCAGCCCCAGCATTTT. Translation: CASSSQGIPGQPQHF.